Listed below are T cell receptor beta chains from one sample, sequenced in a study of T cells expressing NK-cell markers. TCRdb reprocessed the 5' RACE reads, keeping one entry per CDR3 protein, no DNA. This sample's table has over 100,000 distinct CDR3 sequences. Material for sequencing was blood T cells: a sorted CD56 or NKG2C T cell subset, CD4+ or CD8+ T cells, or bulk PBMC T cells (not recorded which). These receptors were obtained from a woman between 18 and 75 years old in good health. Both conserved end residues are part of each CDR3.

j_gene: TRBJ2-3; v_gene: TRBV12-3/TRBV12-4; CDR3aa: CASRTIGDTQYF
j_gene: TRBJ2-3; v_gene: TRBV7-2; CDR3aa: CASSSGTSGAVADTQYF
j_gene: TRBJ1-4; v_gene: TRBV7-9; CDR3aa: CASSADRVDEKLFF
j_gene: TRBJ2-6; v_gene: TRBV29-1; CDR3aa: CSAYLGGANVLTF
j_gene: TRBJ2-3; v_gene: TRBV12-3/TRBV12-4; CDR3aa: CASSRPADTQYF
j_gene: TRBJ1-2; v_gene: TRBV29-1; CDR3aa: CSVDTENYGYTF
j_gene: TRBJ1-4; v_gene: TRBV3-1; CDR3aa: CASSRGRGDPEKLFF
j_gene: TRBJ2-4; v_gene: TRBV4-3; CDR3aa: CASSQDVETGTKNIQYF
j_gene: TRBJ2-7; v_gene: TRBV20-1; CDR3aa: CSARTRGGYEQYF
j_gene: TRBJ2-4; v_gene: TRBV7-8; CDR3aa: CASSLTAQLAKNIQYF
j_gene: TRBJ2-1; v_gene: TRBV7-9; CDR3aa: CASSSIVGNEQFF
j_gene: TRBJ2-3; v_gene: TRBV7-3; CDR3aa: CASSSHSTDTQYF
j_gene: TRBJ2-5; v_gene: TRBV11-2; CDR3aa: CASSLRANGLKETQYF
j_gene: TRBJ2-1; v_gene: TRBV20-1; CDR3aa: CSASSAISYNEQFF
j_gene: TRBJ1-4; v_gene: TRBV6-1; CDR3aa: CASSTTFEKLFF
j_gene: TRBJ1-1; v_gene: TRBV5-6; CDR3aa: CASASGIEAFF
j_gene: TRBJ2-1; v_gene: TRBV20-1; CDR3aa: CSASGLAGVGAWEQFF
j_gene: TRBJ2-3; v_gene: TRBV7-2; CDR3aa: CASSPTSGGADTQYF
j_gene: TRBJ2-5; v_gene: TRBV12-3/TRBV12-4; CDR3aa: CASTLGASGGEETQYF
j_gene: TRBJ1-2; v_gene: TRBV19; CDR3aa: CASSQGEVSILGYTF
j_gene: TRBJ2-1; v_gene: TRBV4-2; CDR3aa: CASSQVVISSYNEQFF
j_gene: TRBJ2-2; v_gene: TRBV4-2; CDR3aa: CASSQDWSLNTGELFF
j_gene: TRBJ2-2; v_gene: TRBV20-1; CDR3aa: CSARVEGLNTGELFF
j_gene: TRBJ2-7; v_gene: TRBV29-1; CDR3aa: CSVGQGFDLGEQYF
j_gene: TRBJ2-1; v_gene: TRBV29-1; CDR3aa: CSVEVVGPTSGKVLEQFF
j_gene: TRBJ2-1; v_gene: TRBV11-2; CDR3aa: CASSSEPSGVAGYNEQFF
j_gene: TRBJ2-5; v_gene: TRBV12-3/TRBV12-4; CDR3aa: CASSPKGETQYF
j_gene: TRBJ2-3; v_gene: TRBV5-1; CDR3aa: CASRSGPDTQYF
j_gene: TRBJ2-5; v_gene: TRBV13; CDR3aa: CASSLGLAGGETQYF
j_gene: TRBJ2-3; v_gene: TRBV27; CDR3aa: CASTSGTPTDTQYF
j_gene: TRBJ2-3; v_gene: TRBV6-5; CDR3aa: CASSYSSGEYSTDTQYF
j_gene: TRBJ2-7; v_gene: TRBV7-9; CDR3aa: CASSSGQGLNYEQYF
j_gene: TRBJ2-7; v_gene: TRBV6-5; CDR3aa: CASSYAGLGTYEQYF
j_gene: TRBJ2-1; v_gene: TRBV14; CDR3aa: CASSQLDWSYNEQFF
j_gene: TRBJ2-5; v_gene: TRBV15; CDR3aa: CATKTQGSAYQETQYF
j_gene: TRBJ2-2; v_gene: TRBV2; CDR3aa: CASSAPRGGTGELFF
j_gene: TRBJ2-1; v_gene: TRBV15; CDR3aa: CATSEKGGTTGEQFF
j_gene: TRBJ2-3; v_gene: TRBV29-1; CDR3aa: CSVEGLAVTDTQYF
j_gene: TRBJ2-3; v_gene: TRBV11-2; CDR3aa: CASSPIAGLTDTQYF
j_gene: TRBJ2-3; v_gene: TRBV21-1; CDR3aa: CASSQRGDTQYF
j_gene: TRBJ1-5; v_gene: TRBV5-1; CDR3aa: CASSLEMVGAFGQPQHF
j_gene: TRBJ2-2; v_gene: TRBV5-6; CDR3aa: CASSVGPSGELFF
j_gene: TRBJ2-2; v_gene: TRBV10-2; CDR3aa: CAREGRVPGELFF
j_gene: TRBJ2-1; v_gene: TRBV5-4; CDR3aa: CAGAGTGTYNEQFF
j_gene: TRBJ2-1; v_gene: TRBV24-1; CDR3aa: CATSDPLAGGPDEQFF
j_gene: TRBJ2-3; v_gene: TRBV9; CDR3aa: CASSLPGDTQYF
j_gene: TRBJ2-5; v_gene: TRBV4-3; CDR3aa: CASSQQALNAETQYF
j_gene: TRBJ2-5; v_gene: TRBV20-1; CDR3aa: CSARGGGTTEETQYF
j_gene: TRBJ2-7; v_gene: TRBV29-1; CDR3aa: CSVTGTPYEQYF
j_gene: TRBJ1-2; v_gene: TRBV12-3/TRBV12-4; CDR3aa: CASSPGGAKYGYTF
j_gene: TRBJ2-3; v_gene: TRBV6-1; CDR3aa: CASSEPAGGGTDTQYF
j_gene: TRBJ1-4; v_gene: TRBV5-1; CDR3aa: CASSLAGQGNEKLFF
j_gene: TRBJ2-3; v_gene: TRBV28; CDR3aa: CASSLARSADTQYF
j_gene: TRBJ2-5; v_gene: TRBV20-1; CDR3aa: CSALQANQETQYF
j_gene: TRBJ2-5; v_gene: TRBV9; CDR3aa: CASSVVGGKQETQYF
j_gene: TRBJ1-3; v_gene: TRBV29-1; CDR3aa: CSVGGTGNTIYF
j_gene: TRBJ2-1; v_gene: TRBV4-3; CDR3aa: CASSQDPLAGPWNEQFF
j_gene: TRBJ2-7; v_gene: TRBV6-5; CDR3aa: CASSYSAGSSYEQYF